A selection of T cell receptor beta chains follows, all from one sample in a study of T cell clones after liver transplantation. Data came from immunoSEQ multiplex PCR; TCRdb stores just in-frame clones and leaves some out. The sample has 70,000 to 80,000 clones, more than 90% seen once. This sample comprised CD4+ T cells from blood, obtained before liver transplant. The source is a human donor who received a liver transplant. Each CDR3 is given with its conserved first and last residue. The D gene is left open where the match is weak. Some rows mark clone size as missing; the rest say once, few, many or name a class of expanded clone.

j_gene | v_gene | abundance | d_gene | CDR3nt | CDR3aa
TRBJ2-5 | TRBV5-4 | . | TRBD2 | TGTGCCAGCAGCAAACTAGCGGGAGGGCCAGAGACCCAGTACTTC | CASSKLAGGPETQYF
TRBJ2-5 | TRBV18 | . | TRBD2 | TGTGCCAGCTCCCACTCCCCTGGGCAGGAAGGACTAGTGACCCAGTACTTC | CASSHSPGQEGLVTQYF
TRBJ1-1 | TRBV5-1 | . | . | TGCGCCAGCAGCTTGGATGGTCGGGAGAGCACTGAAGCTTTCTTT | CASSLDGRESTEAFF
TRBJ1-1 | TRBV11-3 | . | TRBD1 | TGTGCCAGCAGCCCCCCCGGGGACAGGCCCACTGAAGCTTTCTTT | CASSPPGDRPTEAFF
TRBJ2-1 | TRBV5-6 | . | . | TGTGCCAGCAGCTTGCCGGGAGTCCCCGAGCAGTTCTTC | CASSLPGVPEQFF
TRBJ2-5 | TRBV5-6 | . | TRBD1 | TGTGCCAGCGGAACAACAGGGGTGGGGACCCAGTACTTC | CASGTTGVGTQYF
TRBJ1-2 | TRBV5-6 | once | . | TGTGCCAGCAGCTCCGGACAAAGCTATGGCTACACCTTC | CASSSGQSYGYTF
TRBJ2-2 | TRBV5-1 | . | . | TGCGCCAGCAGCTTGGATGCGGCAGGGGCAGGGGAGCTGTTTTTT | CASSLDAAGAGELFF
TRBJ2-5 | TRBV5-6 | . | . | TGTGCCAGCAGCTTAGGGCAGTTGGAGACCCAGTACTTC | CASSLGQLETQYF
TRBJ2-6 | TRBV6-4 | . | TRBD2 | TGTGCCAGCAAGCGGGACGCAGCCTCTGGGGCCAACGTCCTGACTTTC | CASKRDAASGANVLTF
TRBJ2-1 | TRBV5-1 | . | . | TGCGCCAGCAGCTTAGGTGGGACGGCCGACAATGAGCAGTTCTTC | CASSLGGTADNEQFF
TRBJ1-2 | TRBV7-2 | . | . | TGTGCCAGCAGCGAAGGGTGGGATGGCTACACCTTC | CASSEGWDGYTF
TRBJ2-1 | TRBV18 | . | TRBD2 | TGTGCCAGCTCACCCATCTTCGGGACTAGTGATCATGAGCAGTTCTTC | CASSPIFGTSDHEQFF
TRBJ1-1 | TRBV10-3 | . | TRBD1 | TGTGCCATCAGCTTATTACAGGGGACGAACACTGAAGCTTTCTTT | CAISLLQGTNTEAFF
TRBJ1-1 | TRBV21-1 | . | . | TGTGCCAGCAGCAAAGACGGGGGGGACACTGAAGCTTTCTTT | CASSKDGGDTEAFF
TRBJ2-3 | TRBV18 | . | TRBD1 | TGTGCCAGCTCACCACCGGGACAGGGGGAAGATACGCAGTATTTT | CASSPPGQGEDTQYF
TRBJ1-2 | TRBV11-2 | . | TRBD1 | TGTGCCAGCAGCTCGCTACAGGGGGCGCGGGGCTACACCTTC | CASSSLQGARGYTF
TRBJ2-6 | TRBV11-2 | . | . | TGTGCCAGCAGCCCGAAGACTGGTGGGGCCAACGTCCTGACTTTC | CASSPKTGGANVLTF
TRBJ1-4 | TRBV4-1 | once | TRBD1 | TGCGCAAGCACAGGGGTTTTTACTAATGAAAAACTGTTTTTT | CASTGVFTNEKLFF
TRBJ2-1 | TRBV5-1 | . | TRBD1 | TGCGCCAGCAGCTTGCAGGGGGATAATGAGCAGTTCTTC | CASSLQGDNEQFF
TRBJ2-1 | TRBV6-5 | . | TRBD2 | TGTGCCAGCAGTCCTTCGCGGATGGCGGGGGATGAGCAGTTCTTC | CASSPSRMAGDEQFF
TRBJ2-5 | TRBV30 | . | . | TGTGCCTGGAGTGTACGAGCCGGCAGAGAGACCCAGTACTTC | CAWSVRAGRETQYF
TRBJ1-3 | TRBV29-1 | . | TRBD1 | TGCAGCGTTGGATTAGGACAGGTGGGAAACACCATATATTTT | CSVGLGQVGNTIYF
TRBJ2-1 | TRBV2 | . | . | TGTGCCAGCAGTGAGTTTTTGGGAGAAGAGCAGTTCTTC | CASSEFLGEEQFF
TRBJ1-1 | TRBV7-2 | . | . | TGTGCCAGCAGCCCTCCACGGCCCACTGAAGCTTTCTTT | CASSPPRPTEAFF
TRBJ2-5 | TRBV7-2 | . | TRBD1 | TGTGCCAGCAGCTACACACAGGGGGCGCGTGAGACCCAGTACTTC | CASSYTQGARETQYF
TRBJ2-5 | TRBV4-2 | . | . | TGTGCCAGCGGCGGGGACTCCCACGCAGAGACCCAGTACTTC | CASGGDSHAETQYF
TRBJ2-2 | TRBV5-1 | . | . | TGCGCCAGCAGCCTGGAAGGGTCAGGCAAGTTAACCGGGGAGCTGTTTTTT | CASSLEGSGKLTGELFF
TRBJ2-1 | TRBV5-6 | . | . | TGTGCCAGCAGTTCCAGAGTTTCCTACAATGAGCAGTTCTTC | CASSSRVSYNEQFF
TRBJ2-7 | TRBV23-1 | once | . | TGCGCCAGCAGTCAAAAAGGCAGTGCGGTGATCGAGCAGTACTTC | CASSQKGSAVIEQYF
TRBJ1-1 | TRBV13 | . | TRBD1 | TGTGCCAGCAGCCGGGACAGGGGTAACACTGAAGCTTTCTTT | CASSRDRGNTEAFF
TRBJ2-7 | TRBV7-2 | . | TRBD2 | TGTGCCAGCAGCTTAGTGGCGGGAGACTACGAGCAGTACTTC | CASSLVAGDYEQYF
TRBJ2-3 | TRBV28 | . | . | TGTGCCAGCAGTTTCGACCCAGGCCCACTAGCTCTTTCGCAGTATTTT | CASSFDPGPLALSQYF
TRBJ2-5 | TRBV7-9 | . | . | TGTGCCAGCAGCCCTCTACTAGCACAACAAGAGACCCAGTACTTC | CASSPLLAQQETQYF
TRBJ2-3 | TRBV9 | few | . | TGTGCCAGCGCCCTAGAGGGCGCAGATACGCAGTATTTT | CASALEGADTQYF
TRBJ1-2 | TRBV6-5 | . | TRBD1 | TGTGCCAGTTCGACAGGGGGAAGGGGCGGCTACACCTTC | CASSTGGRGGYTF
TRBJ1-4 | TRBV7-9 | once | TRBD1 | TGTGCCAGCAGCGGGCGGACAGGGGGCGGTGAAAAACTGTTTTTT | CASSGRTGGGEKLFF
TRBJ1-2 | TRBV2 | . | . | TGTGCCAGCAGTGGGATGGCAGGGTATGGCTACACCTTC | CASSGMAGYGYTF
TRBJ2-2 | TRBV15 | . | . | TGTGCCACCAGCAGAGCAGGCCCGGAGGAGCTGTTTTTT | CATSRAGPEELFF
TRBJ2-2 | TRBV7-3 | . | TRBD2 | TGTGCCAGCAGCTTAACGGGTAGCGGGAGTGGGACCGGGGAGCTGTTTTTT | CASSLTGSGSGTGELFF
TRBJ1-2 | TRBV18 | . | . | TGTGCCAGCTCACCACAAACAGGGCAGGAGACCTATGGCTACACCTTC | CASSPQTGQETYGYTF
TRBJ2-4 | TRBV7-7 | . | . | TGTGCCAGCAGCACCCGGGACTGGGCTCGGGACATTCAGTACTTC | CASSTRDWARDIQYF
TRBJ2-5 | TRBV7-2 | . | . | TGTGCCAGCAGCCCCGGGGCTAGCTTACAAGAGACCCAGTACTTC | CASSPGASLQETQYF
TRBJ1-1 | TRBV6-1 | . | . | TGTGCCAGCAGTGAAGTCAGATATGAAGCTTTCTTT | CASSEVRYEAFF
TRBJ1-2 | TRBV2 | . | TRBD1 | TGTGCCAGCAGTCCCGGGACAGGGGGCGGCTATGGCTACACCTTC | CASSPGTGGGYGYTF
TRBJ2-7 | TRBV28 | . | TRBD2 | TGTGCCAGCACCAAGCCCGGGGGGAGCTCCTACGAGCAGTACTTC | CASTKPGGSSYEQYF
TRBJ1-1 | TRBV29-1 | . | . | TGCAGCGTTGACAGGGCTGACACTGAAGCTTTCTTT | CSVDRADTEAFF
TRBJ2-7 | TRBV6-1 | . | . | TGTGCCAGCAGCCACGGCGGGGAGCAGTACTTC | CASSHGGEQYF
TRBJ1-2 | TRBV21-1 | . | . | TGTGCCAGCAGCAAGGGACAGGGGGGAAGGGATGGCTACACCTTC | CASSKGQGGRDGYTF
TRBJ2-5 | TRBV2 | . | TRBD1 | TGTGCCAGCGGAGGACAGGAGCAAGAGACCCAGTACTTC | CASGGQEQETQYF
TRBJ2-3 | TRBV7-2 | . | . | TGTGCCAGCAGCTTAAGAGGTATTCATACGCAGTATTTT | CASSLRGIHTQYF